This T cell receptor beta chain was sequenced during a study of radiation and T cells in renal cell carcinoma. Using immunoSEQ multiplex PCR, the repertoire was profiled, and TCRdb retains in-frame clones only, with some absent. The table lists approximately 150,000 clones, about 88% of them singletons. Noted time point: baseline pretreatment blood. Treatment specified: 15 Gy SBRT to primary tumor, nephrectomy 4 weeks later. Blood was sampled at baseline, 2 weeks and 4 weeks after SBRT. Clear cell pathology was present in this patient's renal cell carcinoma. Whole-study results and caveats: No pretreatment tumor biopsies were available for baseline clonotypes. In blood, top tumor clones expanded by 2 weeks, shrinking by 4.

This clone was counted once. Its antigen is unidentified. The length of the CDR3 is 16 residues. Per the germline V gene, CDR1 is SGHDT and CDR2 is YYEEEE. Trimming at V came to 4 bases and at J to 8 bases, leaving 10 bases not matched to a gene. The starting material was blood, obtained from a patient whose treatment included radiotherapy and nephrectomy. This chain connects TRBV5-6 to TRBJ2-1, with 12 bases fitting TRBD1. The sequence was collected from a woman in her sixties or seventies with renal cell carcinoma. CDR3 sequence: CASSTSGTGGEDEQFF. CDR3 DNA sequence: TGTGCCAGCAGCACCTCCGGGACAGGGGGCGAGGATGAGCAGTTCTTC.